Detailed here is one T cell receptor (beta chain). The sample originates from a study of blood T cell repertoires in COVID-19. Whole-study context: Both acute and convalescent COVID-19 samples were obtained from the United States, Italy and Spain. From T cells, B-cell-depleted T cells, or PBMCs came the material, which was cDNA or gDNA.

Germline values: CDR1 LNHDA, CDR2 SQIVND (reference sequence). With V trimmed by 2 bases and J by 4 bases, 3 bases remained unmatched. The CDR3 has 15 amino acids. Libraries were prepared by immunoSEQ multiplex PCR; TCRdb keeps only in-frame clonotypes and omits some of them. The sample has more than 300,000 clones; roughly 86% are singletons. The source material was PBMCs or T cells enriched from blood (not recorded which). This chain joins TRBV19 and TRBJ2-1; 9 nucleotides line up with TRBD2. The TCR sequence derives from a man in his forties or fifties in a cohort exposed to, infected with or recovered from COVID-19 (not recorded which). The CDR3, as DNA: TGTGCCAGTAGTATAAAAGCGGGGGGATACAATGAGCAGTTCTTC. As protein: CASSIKAGGYNEQFF.